This note documents a single T cell receptor beta chain sequence. Its antigen is as yet unknown. These data originate in a study of beta chain features in type 1 diabetes. In the study overall: Sorted cell examination encompassed 100 million to 110 million cells across all samples. Notes on the study in general: A greater similarity of naive, central memory and Treg TCRB repertoires was seen among patients than among healthy donors. The VDJ junctions of type 1 diabetes patients carried fewer insertions and more deletions.

Sorting of CD4+ naive, central memory, regulatory and stem cell-like memory cells was performed via CD45RO/CCR7/CD25/CD127/CD95/CD27. V dropped 1 base and J dropped 3 bases, with 11 bases sitting between them. Germline loops: CDR1 SGHRS, CDR2 YFSETQ. CDR3 size: 16 residues. The study reverse transcribed the entire isolated RNA, so it sequenced expressed TCRB transcripts. Assay: immunoSEQ multiplex PCR; the TCRdb copy retains only in-frame clones and omits some. The repertoire holds almost 350,000 clones, 6.5% to 10% seen once, with around 0.45% in the top ten. Sequenced input: central memory CD4+ T cells from blood. This chain links TRBV5-1 with TRBJ2-6, with a tentative D call TRBD2 (5 bases). This receptor was identified in a woman aged 18-30 years in good health. The CDR3: CASSLRGIGGANVLTF. CDR3 sequence (DNA): TGCGCCAGCAGCTTGCGGGGAATTGGTGGGGCCAACGTCCTGACTTTC.